This T cell receptor beta chain was profiled in a study of CD8 T cells in Susac syndrome. Germline-derived CDR1 and CDR2 are MNHEY and SMNVEV (reference sequence). This CDR3 comprises 14 residues. Trimming removed 2 bases at V and 5 bases at J, with 10 bases between. RNA was extracted with the RNeasy kit, and a quantity of about 0.45 to 1 ug was reverse transcribed using random hexamers. Amplification of TCR beta CDR3 across 54 Vbeta and 13 Jbeta was performed with immunoSEQ multiplex PCR. TCRdb re-analysed the immunoSEQ multiplex PCR reads in MiXCR, keeping a single row per CDR3 protein. Here the sample spans 150,000 to 200,000 distinct CDR3 sequences, less than 95% being singletons. TCR beta was sequenced from blood CD8+ and CD4+ T cells. Controls were age- and sex-matched healthy donors. Isolation of CD8+ and CD4+ T cells was performed negatively, whereas enrichment of TEMRA cells was done by FACS.

Material for sequencing was CD4+ T cells from PBMCs. The chain couples TRBV27 to TRBJ1-5; D is ambiguous. This TCR derives from a human donor in good health. The DNA of the CDR3 is TGTGCCAGCAGTTTAGGATCCCGTGATCAGCCCCAGCATTTT. Translating it yields CASSLGSRDQPQHF.